This T cell receptor beta chain was observed in a study of early T cells in non-severe SARS-CoV-2 infection. On the study more broadly: Bulk RNA taken from unsorted whole blood was sequenced, leaving chains unpaired. General study points: Reliance on VDJdb matching favored anti-spike CD8 responses; private and CD4 specificities were missed.

This clonotype was detected only a few times. The antigen is not known. Individual cDNA molecules were tagged with unique molecular identifiers. MiXCR was run by TCRdb on the 5' RACE reads, yielding one entry per CDR3 protein. Among tens of thousands of distinct CDR3 sequences listed, approximately 13% were seen once. The V gene lost 6 bases and the J gene lost 4 bases, with 15 bases spanning the gap. The CDR3 consists of 14 residues. This sequence originates from an adult who was a healthcare worker with PCR-confirmed SARS-CoV-2 infection or an uninfected control (not recorded which). V gene TRBV12-3 or TRBV12-4 combines with J gene TRBJ1-1, with a tentative D call TRBD1 (5 bases). The sequenced material came from whole blood. The chain's CDR3 is CASSWIPGGTEAFF. The DNA of the CDR3 is TGTGCCAGCAGCTGGATCCCTGGGGGCACTGAAGCTTTCTTT.